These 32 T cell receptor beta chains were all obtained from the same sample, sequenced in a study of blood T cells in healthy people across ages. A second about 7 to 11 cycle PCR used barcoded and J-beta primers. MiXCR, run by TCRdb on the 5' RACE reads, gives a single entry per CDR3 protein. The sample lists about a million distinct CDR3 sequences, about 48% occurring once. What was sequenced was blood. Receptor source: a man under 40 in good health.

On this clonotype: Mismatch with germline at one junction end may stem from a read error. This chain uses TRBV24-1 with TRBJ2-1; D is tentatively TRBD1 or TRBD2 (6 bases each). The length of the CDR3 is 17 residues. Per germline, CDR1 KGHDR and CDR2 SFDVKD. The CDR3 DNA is TGTGTCACCAGTGATGGCAAGGGGGGAGGCCTTTACAATGAGCAGTTCTTC. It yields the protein CVTSDGKGGGLYNEQFF.

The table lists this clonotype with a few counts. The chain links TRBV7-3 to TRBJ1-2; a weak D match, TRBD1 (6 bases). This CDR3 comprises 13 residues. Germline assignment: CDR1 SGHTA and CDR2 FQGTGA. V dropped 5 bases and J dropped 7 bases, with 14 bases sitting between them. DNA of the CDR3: TGTGCCAGCAGCCTCAATACAGGGTCTGGCTACACCTTC. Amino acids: CASSLNTGSGYTF.

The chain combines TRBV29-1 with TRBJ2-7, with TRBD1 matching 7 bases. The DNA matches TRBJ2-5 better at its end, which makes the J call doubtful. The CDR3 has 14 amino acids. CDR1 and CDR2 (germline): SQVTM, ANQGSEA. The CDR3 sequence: CSVEERGRERTQYF. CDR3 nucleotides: TGCAGCGTTGAAGAGAGGGGGCGCGAACGGACCCAGTACTTC.

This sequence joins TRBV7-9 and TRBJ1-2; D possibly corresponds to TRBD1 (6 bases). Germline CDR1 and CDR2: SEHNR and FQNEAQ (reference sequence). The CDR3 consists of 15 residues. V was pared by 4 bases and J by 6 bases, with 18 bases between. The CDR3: CASSSRQALGHGYTF. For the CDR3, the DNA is TGTGCCAGCAGCTCTAGACAGGCACTCGGTCATGGCTACACCTTC.

CDR3 sequence reads: CASSLAGRPGETQYF. CDR3 sequence (DNA): TGTGCCAGCAGTTTAGCGGGGCGCCCCGGGGAGACCCAGTACTTC. The chain recombines TRBV28 with TRBJ2-5, with D perhaps matching TRBD2 (6 bases). This CDR3 region has 15 residues. In germline, CDR1 is MDHEN, CDR2 SYDVKM. Trimming cost V 2 bases and J 5 bases, with 15 bases left between them.

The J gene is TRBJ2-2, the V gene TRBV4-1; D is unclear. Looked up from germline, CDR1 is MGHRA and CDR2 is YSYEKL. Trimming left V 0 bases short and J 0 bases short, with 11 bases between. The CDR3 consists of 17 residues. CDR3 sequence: CASSQDSGRSNTGELFF. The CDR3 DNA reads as TGCGCCAGCAGCCAAGATTCGGGCAGGTCGAACACCGGGGAGCTGTTTTTT.

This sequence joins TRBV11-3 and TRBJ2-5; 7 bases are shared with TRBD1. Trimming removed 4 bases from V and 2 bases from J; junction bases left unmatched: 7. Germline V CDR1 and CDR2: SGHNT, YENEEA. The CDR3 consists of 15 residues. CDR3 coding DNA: TGTGCCAGCAGCTCAACCGGGGACAGTCAAGAGACCCAGTACTTC. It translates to CASSSTGDSQETQYF.

In DNA form, the CDR3 reads TGTGCCAGCAGTGACTCCCGACTAGAGGTCGGTGCCGATGAGCAGTTCTTC. Its protein is CASSDSRLEVGADEQFF. This rearrangement joins TRBV6-4 to TRBJ2-1; D may be TRBD2 (6 bases). Germline CDR1 reads MRHNA; CDR2 reads SNTAGT. V lost 0 bases, J lost 8 bases, and 20 bases lay in between. CDR3 length: 17 residues.

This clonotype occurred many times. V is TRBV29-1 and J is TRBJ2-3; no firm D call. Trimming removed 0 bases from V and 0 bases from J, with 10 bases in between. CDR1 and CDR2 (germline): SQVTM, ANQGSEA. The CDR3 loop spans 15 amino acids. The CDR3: CSVEDRGRSTDTQYF. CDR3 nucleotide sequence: TGCAGCGTTGAAGATCGAGGCAGAAGCACAGATACGCAGTATTTT.

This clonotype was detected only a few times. CDR3 in amino acids: CSARGGGALSRNEQFF. For the CDR3, the DNA is TGCAGTGCTAGGGGTGGGGGGGCTTTATCTCGGAATGAGCAGTTCTTC. The chain combines TRBV20-1 with TRBJ2-1; D possibly corresponds to TRBD2 (7 bases). The CDR3 has 16 residues. The germline V gene encodes CDR1 DFQATT and CDR2 SNEGSKA (reference sequence). With 3 bases removed from V and 7 bases from J, the gap between germline ends came to 22 bases.

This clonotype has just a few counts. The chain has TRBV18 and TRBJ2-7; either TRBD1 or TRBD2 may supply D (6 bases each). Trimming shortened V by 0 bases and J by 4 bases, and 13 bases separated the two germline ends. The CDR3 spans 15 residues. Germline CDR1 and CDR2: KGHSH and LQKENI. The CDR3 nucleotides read TGTGCCAGCTCACCACCGGAGGGGGTGTCTTACGAGCAGTACTTC. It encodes CASSPPEGVSYEQYF.

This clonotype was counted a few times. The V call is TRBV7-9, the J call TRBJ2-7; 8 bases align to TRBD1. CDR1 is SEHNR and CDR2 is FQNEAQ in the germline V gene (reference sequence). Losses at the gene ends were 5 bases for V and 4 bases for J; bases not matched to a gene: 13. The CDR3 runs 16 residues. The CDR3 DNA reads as TGTGCCAGCAGCGCAAGCAGACAGGGGATTTTGTACGAGCAGTACTTC. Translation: CASSASRQGILYEQYF.

CDR3 in amino acids: CASRSSVGTAVYGYTF. CDR3 in DNA: TGTGCCAGCAGATCAAGCGTCGGGACCGCCGTCTATGGCTACACCTTC. The V call is TRBV7-9, the J call TRBJ1-2, with a weak D call TRBD1 (5 bases). Trimming took off 6 bases at V and 4 bases at J, with 21 bases between the two ends. This CDR3 has 16 amino acids. Per germline, CDR1 SEHNR and CDR2 FQNEAQ (reference sequence).

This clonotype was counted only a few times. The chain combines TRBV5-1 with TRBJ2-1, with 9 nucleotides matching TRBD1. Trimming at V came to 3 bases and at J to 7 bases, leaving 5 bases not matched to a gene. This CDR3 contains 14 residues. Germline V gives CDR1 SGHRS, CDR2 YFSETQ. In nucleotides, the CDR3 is TGCGCCAGCAGCTATCGACAGGGGGTTAATGAGCAGTTCTTC. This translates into CASSYRQGVNEQFF.

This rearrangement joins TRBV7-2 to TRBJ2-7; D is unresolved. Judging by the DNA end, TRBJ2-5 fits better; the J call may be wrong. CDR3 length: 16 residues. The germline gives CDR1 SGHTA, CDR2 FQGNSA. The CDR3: CASSLGPVRGSETQYF. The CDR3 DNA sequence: TGTGCCAGCAGCTTAGGTCCGGTGAGAGGTTCGGAGACCCAGTACTTC.

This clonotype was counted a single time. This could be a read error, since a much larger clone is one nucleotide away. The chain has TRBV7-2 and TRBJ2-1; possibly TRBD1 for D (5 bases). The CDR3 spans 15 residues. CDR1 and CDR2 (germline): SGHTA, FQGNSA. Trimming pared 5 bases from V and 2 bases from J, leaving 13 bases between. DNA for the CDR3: TGTGCCAGCAGCGTAGTTGCGACAGCCTACAATGAGCAGTTCTTC. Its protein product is CASSVVATAYNEQFF.

The CDR3 spells CARREVPDTQYF. CDR3 DNA: TGTGCCAGGAGGGAGGTCCCAGATACGCAGTATTTT. This chain uses TRBV2 with TRBJ2-3; D might be TRBD2 (6 bases). Per germline, CDR1 SNHLY and CDR2 FYNNEI. The length of the CDR3 is 12 residues. Trimming shortened V by 9 bases and J by 4 bases, and 11 bases separated the two germline ends.

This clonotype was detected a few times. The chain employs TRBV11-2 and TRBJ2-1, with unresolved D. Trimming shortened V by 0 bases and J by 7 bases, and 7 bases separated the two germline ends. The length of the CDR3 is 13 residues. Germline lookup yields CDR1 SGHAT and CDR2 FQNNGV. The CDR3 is CASSLDVRNEQFF. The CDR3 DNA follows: TGTGCCAGCAGCTTAGATGTGCGTAATGAGCAGTTCTTC.

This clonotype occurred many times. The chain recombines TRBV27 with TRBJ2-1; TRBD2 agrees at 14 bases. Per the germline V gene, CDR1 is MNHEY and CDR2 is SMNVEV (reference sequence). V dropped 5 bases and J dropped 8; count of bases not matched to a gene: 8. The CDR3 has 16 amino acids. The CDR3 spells CASSQRLAGGLDEQFF. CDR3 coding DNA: TGTGCCAGCAGTCAGCGACTAGCGGGGGGGCTCGATGAGCAGTTCTTC.

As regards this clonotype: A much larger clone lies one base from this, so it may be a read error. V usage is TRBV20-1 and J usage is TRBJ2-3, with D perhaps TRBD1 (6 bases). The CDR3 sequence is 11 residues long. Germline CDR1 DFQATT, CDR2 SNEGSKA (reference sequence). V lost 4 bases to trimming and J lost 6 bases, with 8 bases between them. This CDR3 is CSANRADTQYF. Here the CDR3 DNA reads TGCAGTGCTAACAGGGCGGATACGCAGTATTTT.

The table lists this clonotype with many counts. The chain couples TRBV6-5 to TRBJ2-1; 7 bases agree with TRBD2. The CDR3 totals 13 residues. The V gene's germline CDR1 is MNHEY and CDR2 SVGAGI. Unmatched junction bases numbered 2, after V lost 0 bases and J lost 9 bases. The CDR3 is CASSYSRGSEQFF. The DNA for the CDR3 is TGTGCCAGCAGTTACTCGCGGGGGAGTGAGCAGTTCTTC.

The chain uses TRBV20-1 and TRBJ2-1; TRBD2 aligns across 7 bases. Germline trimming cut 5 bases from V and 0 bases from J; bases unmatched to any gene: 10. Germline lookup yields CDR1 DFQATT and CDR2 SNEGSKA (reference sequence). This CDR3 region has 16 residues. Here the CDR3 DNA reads TGCAGTGCTTTCCTAGGACGGGGGGTCTCCTACAATGAGCAGTTCTTC. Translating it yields CSAFLGRGVSYNEQFF.

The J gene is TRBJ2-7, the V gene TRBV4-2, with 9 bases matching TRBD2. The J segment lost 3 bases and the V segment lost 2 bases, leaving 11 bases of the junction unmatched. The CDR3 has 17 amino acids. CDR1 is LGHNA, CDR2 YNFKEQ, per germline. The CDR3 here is CASSQIQGSGGVYEQYF. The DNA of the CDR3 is TGTGCCAGCAGCCAAATACAAGGTAGCGGGGGTGTCTACGAGCAGTACTTC.

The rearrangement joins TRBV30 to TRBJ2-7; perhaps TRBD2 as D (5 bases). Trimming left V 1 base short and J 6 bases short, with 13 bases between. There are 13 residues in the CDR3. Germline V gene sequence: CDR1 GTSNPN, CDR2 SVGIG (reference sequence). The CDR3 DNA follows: TGTGCCTGGAGTGGAAATGTGGCGGGCGAGCAGTACTTC. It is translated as CAWSGNVAGEQYF.

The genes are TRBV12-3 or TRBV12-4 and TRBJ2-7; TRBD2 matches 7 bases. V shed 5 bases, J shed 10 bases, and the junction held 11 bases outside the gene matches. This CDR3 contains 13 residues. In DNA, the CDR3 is TGTGCCAGCAGTCGCGGGAGTTCAACGTTCCAGTACTTC. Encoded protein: CASSRGSSTFQYF.

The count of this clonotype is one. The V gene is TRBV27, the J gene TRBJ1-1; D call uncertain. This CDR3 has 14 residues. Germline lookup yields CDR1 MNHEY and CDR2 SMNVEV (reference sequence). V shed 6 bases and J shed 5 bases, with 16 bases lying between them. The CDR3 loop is CASRLGSSRTEAFF. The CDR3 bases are TGTGCCAGCAGATTAGGGTCTTCGAGGACTGAAGCTTTCTTT.

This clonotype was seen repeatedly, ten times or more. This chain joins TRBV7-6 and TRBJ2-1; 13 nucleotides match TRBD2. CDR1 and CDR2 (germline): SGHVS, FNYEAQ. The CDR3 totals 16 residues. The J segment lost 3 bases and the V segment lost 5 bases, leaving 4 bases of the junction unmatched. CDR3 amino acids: CASSDGTSGDYNEQFF. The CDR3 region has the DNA TGTGCCAGCAGCGACGGGACTAGCGGGGACTACAATGAGCAGTTCTTC. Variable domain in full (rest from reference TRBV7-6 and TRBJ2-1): GAGVSQSPRYKVTKRGQDVALRCDPISGHVSLYWYRQALGQGPEFLTYFNYEAQQDKSGLPNDRFSAERPEGSISTLTIQRTEQRDSAMYRCASSDGTSGDYNEQFFGPGTRLTVL.

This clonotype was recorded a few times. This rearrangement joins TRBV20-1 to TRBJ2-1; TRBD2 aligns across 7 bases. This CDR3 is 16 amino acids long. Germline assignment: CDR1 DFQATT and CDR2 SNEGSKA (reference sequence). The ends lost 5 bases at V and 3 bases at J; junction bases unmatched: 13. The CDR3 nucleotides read TGCAGTGCTGGGGACCAGCGGGGCCTCCTCTACAATGAGCAGTTCTTC. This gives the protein CSAGDQRGLLYNEQFF.

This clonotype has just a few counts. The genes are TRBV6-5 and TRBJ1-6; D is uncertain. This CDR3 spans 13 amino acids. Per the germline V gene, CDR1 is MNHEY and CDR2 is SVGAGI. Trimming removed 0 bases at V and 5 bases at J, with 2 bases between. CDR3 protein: CASSYSNNSPLHF. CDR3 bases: TGTGCCAGCAGTTACTCGAATAATTCACCCCTCCACTTT.

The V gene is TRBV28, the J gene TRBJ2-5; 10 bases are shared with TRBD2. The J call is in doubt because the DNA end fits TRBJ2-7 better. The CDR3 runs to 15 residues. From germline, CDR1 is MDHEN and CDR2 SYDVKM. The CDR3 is CASSLGTSARSEQYF. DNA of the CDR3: TGTGCCAGCAGTTTAGGGACTAGCGCGAGGAGCGAGCAGTACTTC.

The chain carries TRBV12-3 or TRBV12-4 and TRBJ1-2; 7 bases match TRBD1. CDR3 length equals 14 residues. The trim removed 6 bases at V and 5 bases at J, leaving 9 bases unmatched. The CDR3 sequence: CASREGTAIYGYTF. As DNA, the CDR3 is TGTGCCAGCAGGGAGGGGACAGCTATTTATGGCTACACCTTC.

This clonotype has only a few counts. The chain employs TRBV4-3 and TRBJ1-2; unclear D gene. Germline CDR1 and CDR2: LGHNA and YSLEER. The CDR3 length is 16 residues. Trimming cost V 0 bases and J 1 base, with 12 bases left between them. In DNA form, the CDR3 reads TGCGCCAGCAGCCAAGATAGAACAGCACGTAACTATGGCTACACCTTC. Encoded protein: CASSQDRTARNYGYTF.